This is a list of T cell receptor beta chains from one sample in a study of blood T cell repertoires in COVID-19. Generated by immunoSEQ multiplex PCR, the TCRdb table keeps only in-frame clones and is missing some. The sample carries about 200,000 clones, roughly 90% recorded once. Sequencing was carried out using peripheral blood. Source of these receptors: a woman in her forties with acute or convalescent COVID-19. The CDR3 runs from the conserved cysteine through the conserved F or W. The D gene is left open where the match is weak. Some rows mark clone size as missing; the rest say once, few, many or name a class of expanded clone.

clone_size	j_call	d_call	v_call	cdr3_nt	cdr3_aa
.	TRBJ1-2	TRBD1	TRBV7-2	TGTGCCAGCAGCTCGCTACAGGGGTATGGCTATGGCTACACCTTC	CASSSLQGYGYGYTF
.	TRBJ2-2	TRBD2	TRBV2	TGTGCCAGCAGGACTAGCGGGGCCACCGGGGAGCTGTTTTTT	CASRTSGATGELFF
.	TRBJ2-5	.	TRBV15	TGTGCCACCAGCAGAGTAGGTTTGCGGAAGACCCAGTACTTC	CATSRVGLRKTQYF
.	TRBJ1-1	.	TRBV18	TGTGCCAGCTCACCATGGTCTAGCAACACTGAAGCTTTCTTT	CASSPWSSNTEAFF
.	TRBJ2-5	.	TRBV6-5	TGTGCCAGCAGCCGCTACACCCGGGGTTTGGAGACCCAGTACTTC	CASSRYTRGLETQYF
.	TRBJ1-1	.	TRBV10-3	TGTGCCATCAGTGAGAGGCAGGGTGGAAGCACTGAAGCTTTCTTT	CAISERQGGSTEAFF
.	TRBJ2-3	.	TRBV7-3	TGTGCCAGCAGCCTAGGGGCCTCCCCGGGTGCAGATACGCAGTATTTT	CASSLGASPGADTQYF
once	TRBJ1-6	.	TRBV15	TGTGCCACCAGCTTAAACAGGGTGGAAAATTCACCCCTCCACTTT	CATSLNRVENSPLHF
.	TRBJ2-2	.	TRBV11-2	TGTGCCAGCAGCTTAATTCGTGGCACCACCGGGGAGCTGTTTTTT	CASSLIRGTTGELFF
.	TRBJ1-2	.	TRBV12-3/TRBV12-4	TGTGCCAGCAGTGACAGGCTAAATGGCTACACCTTC	CASSDRLNGYTF
once	TRBJ2-5	TRBD2	TRBV9	TGTGCCAGCAGCGACTCGGGACTAGGCCAAGAGACCCAGTACTTC	CASSDSGLGQETQYF
.	TRBJ1-2	TRBD1	TRBV7-2	TGTGCCAGCAGCCTTTCCGGGACAGCAACGTCGAACTTC	CASSLSGTATSNF
.	TRBJ1-2	TRBD1	TRBV6-6	TGTGCCAGCAGTTTTGCGGACAGGGGGCGACCAGATGGCTACACCTTC	CASSFADRGRPDGYTF
few	TRBJ1-1	TRBD1	TRBV10-3	TGTGCCATCAGGGGGGGGATCGCTTCGGGACAGGGTTCCACTGAAGCTTTCTTT	CAIRGGIASGQGSTEAFF
.	TRBJ1-4	TRBD1	TRBV4-1	TGCGCCAGCAGCCAGAGGGACAGGGGGCGACTAGGGGCTAATGAAAAACTGTTTTTT	CASSQRDRGRLGANEKLFF
.	TRBJ1-2	.	TRBV2	TGTGCCAGCAGTGAGAACGCTGGCACACGCTATGGCTACACCTTC	CASSENAGTRYGYTF
.	TRBJ1-2	TRBD1	TRBV7-2	TGTGCCAGCAGCTCGGGACAGGGGAGCTATGGCTACACCTTC	CASSSGQGSYGYTF
once	TRBJ1-6	.	TRBV27	TGTGCCAGCAGGCGGGGGGCAGGGATAACTAATTCACCCCTCCACTTT	CASRRGAGITNSPLHF
.	TRBJ1-5	.	TRBV27	TGTGCCAGCAGTTTACAGGGGAAATATCAGCCCCAGCATTTT	CASSLQGKYQPQHF
.	TRBJ2-5	.	TRBV11-3	TGTGCCAGCAGCTTGGCAGAGACCCAGTACTTC	CASSLAETQYF
.	TRBJ1-6	TRBD1	TRBV6-4	TGTGCCAGCAGTGACTCAGGCAGGGGGAGTAATTCACCCCTCCACTTT	CASSDSGRGSNSPLHF
few	TRBJ1-2	TRBD1	TRBV6-5	TGTGCCAGCAGGCCTAGTCTCAGGGGGAACTATGGCTACACCTTC	CASRPSLRGNYGYTF
.	TRBJ2-1	TRBD2	TRBV4-1	TGCGCCAGCAGCCAAGCACGGGCGGGGGACTTTTACAATGAGCAGTTCTTC	CASSQARAGDFYNEQFF
few	TRBJ2-3	TRBD2	TRBV5-6	TGTGCCAGCAGCTCCTACGGCCGGACTAGCGGAAACACAGATACGCAGTATTTT	CASSSYGRTSGNTDTQYF
.	TRBJ2-4	TRBD1	TRBV29-1	TGCAGCACACTTACCAGGGGGTTAGCCAAAAACATTCAGTACTTC	CSTLTRGLAKNIQYF
.	TRBJ2-5	TRBD1	TRBV6-5	TGTGCCAGTAAACCGGGACAGCTGACGACCCAGTACTTC	CASKPGQLTTQYF
.	TRBJ2-3	.	TRBV27	TGTGCCAGCAGTTATTTCCTACCCACAGATACGCAGTATTTT	CASSYFLPTDTQYF
.	TRBJ1-5	TRBD1	TRBV19	TGTGCCAGTAGTATCGCGGCACAGGGGTTTCAGCCCCAGCATTTT	CASSIAAQGFQPQHF
.	TRBJ1-2	.	TRBV7-6	TGTGCCAGCAGCTTAATGGGAGGGAGGAGCTACACCTTC	CASSLMGGRSYTF
.	TRBJ2-5	.	TRBV7-3	TGTGCCAGCAGCGAGTCAGGTGGTTGGGAAGAGACCCAGTACTTC	CASSESGGWEETQYF
.	TRBJ1-1	.	TRBV5-1	TGCGCCAGCAGCCCGACGACAAGTAACACTGAAGCTTTCTTT	CASSPTTSNTEAFF
.	TRBJ1-2	TRBD1	TRBV19	TGTGCCAGCCGGACAGGTGGGGCTTATCGCTACACCTTC	CASRTGGAYRYTF
.	TRBJ1-2	TRBD1	TRBV11-1	TGTGCCAGCAGCTCGTCGACAGGGAACCATGGCTACACCTTC	CASSSSTGNHGYTF
.	TRBJ2-1	TRBD2	TRBV7-9	TGTGCCAGCAGCCTGAGACTAGCGGGGGACAATGAGCAGTTCTTC	CASSLRLAGDNEQFF
.	TRBJ1-2	.	TRBV11-2	TGTGCCAGCAGCTTAGACAGGGGTCCGCGGGGCTACACCTTC	CASSLDRGPRGYTF
.	TRBJ1-4	TRBD1	TRBV18	TGTGCCAGCTCACCGGGACAGGGTCTGGCTAATGAAAAACTGTTTTTT	CASSPGQGLANEKLFF
.	TRBJ1-4	TRBD1	TRBV6-5	TGTGCCAGCAGTTACCGGACAGGGGTAAAACTGTTTTTT	CASSYRTGVKLFF
.	TRBJ1-2	.	TRBV11-1	TGTGCCAGCAGCTTAGGTGGGGGCGCGAACTATGGCTACACCTTC	CASSLGGGANYGYTF
.	TRBJ2-1	.	TRBV27	TGTGCCAGCAACCCTTCTACTAGCTTTTACAATGAGCAGTTCTTC	CASNPSTSFYNEQFF
few	TRBJ1-1	.	TRBV12-3/TRBV12-4	TGTGCCAGCAGTTTTACCCAGGAAGCTTTCTTT	CASSFTQEAFF
.	TRBJ1-2	TRBD1	TRBV14	TGTGCCAGCAGCAACCGACAGGGGGCGAGTCGAAGGAGACTCTATGGCTACACCTTC	CASSNRQGASRRRLYGYTF
.	TRBJ1-6	TRBD1	TRBV2	TGTGCCAGCAAAGGACAGGGGAGGGTGAATTCACCCCTCCACTTT	CASKGQGRVNSPLHF
once	TRBJ1-2	.	TRBV18	TGTGCCAGCTCACCATCAGGGATAGGCGGCTACACCTTC	CASSPSGIGGYTF
.	TRBJ1-4	.	TRBV6-5	TGTGCCAGCAGTTACTCATCCTTCCTACCCTTTGAAAAACTGTTTTTT	CASSYSSFLPFEKLFF
.	TRBJ2-5	TRBD1	TRBV10-2	TGCGCCAGCAGCCCCGGGACAGGGGCGCAAGAGACCCAGTACTTC	CASSPGTGAQETQYF
.	TRBJ1-1	TRBD1	TRBV6-5	TGTGCCAGCTTGCCGGGACAGGGTATCACTGAAGCTTTCTTT	CASLPGQGITEAFF